The TCR beta chain under discussion was sequenced for a study of PD-1 blockade in classical Hodgkin lymphoma. As for the study in general: The study gave patients nivolumab 3 mg/kg intravenously every 2 weeks. Overall study findings and caveats: Those achieving complete response showed baseline diversity like newly diagnosed patients. CD4+ TCR diversity rose significantly by C4D1, and CD8+ TCR diversity did not. Individuals initiating nivolumab under 1 year after ASCT were excluded.

Each of the patients experienced relapse following autologous stem cell transplantation, and their brentuximab vedotin exposure differed. Concerning this clone: What it binds is not known.

Profiling relied on immunoSEQ multiplex PCR, and the TCRdb table lists in-frame clones only, not all of them. The sample lists about 86,000 clones; roughly nine tenths were seen once. CDR1 ENHRY and CDR2 SYGVKD come from the germline V gene. V lost 6 bases to trimming and J lost 2 bases, with 8 bases between them. The CDR3 is made up of 12 amino acids. The receptor comes from a human donor with classical Hodgkin lymphoma. The genes are TRBV10-3 and TRBJ2-7; D is uncertain. Sample: peripheral blood mononuclear cells (PBMCs), taken before the second cycle of nivolumab. CDR3 region: CAIRGGTYEQYF. The CDR3 region has the DNA TGTGCCATCAGAGGTGGGACCTACGAGCAGTACTTC.